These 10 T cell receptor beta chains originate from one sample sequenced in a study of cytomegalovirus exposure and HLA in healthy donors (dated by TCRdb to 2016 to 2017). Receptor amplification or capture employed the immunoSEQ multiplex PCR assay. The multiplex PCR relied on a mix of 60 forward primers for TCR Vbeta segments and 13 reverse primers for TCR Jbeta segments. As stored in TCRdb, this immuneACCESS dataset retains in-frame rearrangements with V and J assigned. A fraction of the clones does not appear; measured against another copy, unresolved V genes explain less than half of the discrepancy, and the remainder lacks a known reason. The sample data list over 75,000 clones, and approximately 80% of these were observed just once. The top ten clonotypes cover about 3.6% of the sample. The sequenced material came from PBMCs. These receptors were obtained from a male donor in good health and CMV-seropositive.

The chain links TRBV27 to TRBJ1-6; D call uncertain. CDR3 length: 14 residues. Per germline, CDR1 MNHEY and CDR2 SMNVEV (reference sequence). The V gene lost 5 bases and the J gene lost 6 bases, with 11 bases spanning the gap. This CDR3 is CASSTDGTNSPLHF. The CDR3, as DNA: TGTGCCAGCAGTACAGACGGTACTAATTCACCCCTCCACTTT.

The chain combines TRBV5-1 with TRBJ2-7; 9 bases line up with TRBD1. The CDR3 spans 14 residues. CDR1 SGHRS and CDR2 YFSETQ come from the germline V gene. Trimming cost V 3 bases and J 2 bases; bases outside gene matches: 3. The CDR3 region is CASSWGQGPYEQYF. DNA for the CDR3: TGCGCCAGCAGCTGGGGACAGGGACCCTACGAGCAGTACTTC.

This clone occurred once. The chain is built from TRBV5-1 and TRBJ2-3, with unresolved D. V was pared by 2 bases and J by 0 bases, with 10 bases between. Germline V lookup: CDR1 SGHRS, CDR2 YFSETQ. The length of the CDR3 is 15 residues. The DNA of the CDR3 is TGCGCCAGCAGCTTTCGAGGCGAAAGCACAGATACGCAGTATTTT. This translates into CASSFRGESTDTQYF.

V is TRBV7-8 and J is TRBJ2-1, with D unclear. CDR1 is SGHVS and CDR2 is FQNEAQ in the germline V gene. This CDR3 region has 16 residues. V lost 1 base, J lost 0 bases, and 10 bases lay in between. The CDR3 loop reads CASSLVGPSSYNEQFF. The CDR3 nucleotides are TGTGCCAGCAGCTTAGTCGGCCCTAGCTCCTACAATGAGCAGTTCTTC.

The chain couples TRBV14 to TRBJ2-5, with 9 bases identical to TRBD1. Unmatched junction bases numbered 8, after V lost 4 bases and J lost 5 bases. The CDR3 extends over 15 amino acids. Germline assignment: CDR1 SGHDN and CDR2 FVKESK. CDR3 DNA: TGTGCCAGCAGCCTCCTCCGGGACAGGGTTGAGACCCAGTACTTC. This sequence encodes CASSLLRDRVETQYF.

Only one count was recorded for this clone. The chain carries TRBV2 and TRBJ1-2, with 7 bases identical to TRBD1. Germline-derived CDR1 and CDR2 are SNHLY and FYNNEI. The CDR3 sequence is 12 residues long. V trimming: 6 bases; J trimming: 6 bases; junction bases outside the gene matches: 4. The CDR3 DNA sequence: TGTGCCAGCAGATTGCAGGGGGATGGCTACACCTTC. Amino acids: CASRLQGDGYTF. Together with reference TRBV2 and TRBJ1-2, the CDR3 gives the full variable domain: EPEVTQTPSHQVTQMGQEVILRCVPISNHLYFYWYRQILGQKVEFLVSFYNNEISEKSEIFDDQFSVERPDGSNFTLKIRSTKLEDSAMYFCASRLQGDGYTFGSGTRLTVV.

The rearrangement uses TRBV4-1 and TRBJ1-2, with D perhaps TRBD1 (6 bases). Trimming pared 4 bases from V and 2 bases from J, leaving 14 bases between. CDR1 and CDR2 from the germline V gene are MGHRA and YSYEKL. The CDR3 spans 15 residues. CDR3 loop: CASSRTDSANYGYTF. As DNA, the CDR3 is TGCGCCAGCAGCCGAACGGACAGTGCAAACTATGGCTACACCTTC.

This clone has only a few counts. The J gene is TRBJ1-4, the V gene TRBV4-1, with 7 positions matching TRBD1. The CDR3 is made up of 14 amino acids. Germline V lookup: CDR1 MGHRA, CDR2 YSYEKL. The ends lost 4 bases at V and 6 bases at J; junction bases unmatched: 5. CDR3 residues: CASSRLQGHEKLFF. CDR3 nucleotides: TGCGCCAGCAGCCGTTTACAGGGGCATGAAAAACTGTTTTTT.

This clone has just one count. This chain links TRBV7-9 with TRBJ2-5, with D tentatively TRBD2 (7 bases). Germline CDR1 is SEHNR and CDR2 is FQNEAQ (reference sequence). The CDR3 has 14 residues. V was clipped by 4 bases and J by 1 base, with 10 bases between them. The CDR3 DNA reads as TGTGCCAGCAGCTGGGGGGGCCCCCAAGAGACCCAGTACTTC. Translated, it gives CASSWGGPQETQYF.

In DNA form, the CDR3 reads TGTGCCAGCAGCGGGGGGGGACAGGCGTTCCAAGAGACCCAGTACTTC. The encoded protein is CASSGGGQAFQETQYF. The chain carries TRBV5-4 and TRBJ2-5, with TRBD1 as a possible D gene (8 bases). Germline-derived CDR1 and CDR2 are SGHNT and YYREEE (reference sequence). The CDR3 sequence is 16 residues long. V was pared by 4 bases and J by 1 base, with 17 bases between.